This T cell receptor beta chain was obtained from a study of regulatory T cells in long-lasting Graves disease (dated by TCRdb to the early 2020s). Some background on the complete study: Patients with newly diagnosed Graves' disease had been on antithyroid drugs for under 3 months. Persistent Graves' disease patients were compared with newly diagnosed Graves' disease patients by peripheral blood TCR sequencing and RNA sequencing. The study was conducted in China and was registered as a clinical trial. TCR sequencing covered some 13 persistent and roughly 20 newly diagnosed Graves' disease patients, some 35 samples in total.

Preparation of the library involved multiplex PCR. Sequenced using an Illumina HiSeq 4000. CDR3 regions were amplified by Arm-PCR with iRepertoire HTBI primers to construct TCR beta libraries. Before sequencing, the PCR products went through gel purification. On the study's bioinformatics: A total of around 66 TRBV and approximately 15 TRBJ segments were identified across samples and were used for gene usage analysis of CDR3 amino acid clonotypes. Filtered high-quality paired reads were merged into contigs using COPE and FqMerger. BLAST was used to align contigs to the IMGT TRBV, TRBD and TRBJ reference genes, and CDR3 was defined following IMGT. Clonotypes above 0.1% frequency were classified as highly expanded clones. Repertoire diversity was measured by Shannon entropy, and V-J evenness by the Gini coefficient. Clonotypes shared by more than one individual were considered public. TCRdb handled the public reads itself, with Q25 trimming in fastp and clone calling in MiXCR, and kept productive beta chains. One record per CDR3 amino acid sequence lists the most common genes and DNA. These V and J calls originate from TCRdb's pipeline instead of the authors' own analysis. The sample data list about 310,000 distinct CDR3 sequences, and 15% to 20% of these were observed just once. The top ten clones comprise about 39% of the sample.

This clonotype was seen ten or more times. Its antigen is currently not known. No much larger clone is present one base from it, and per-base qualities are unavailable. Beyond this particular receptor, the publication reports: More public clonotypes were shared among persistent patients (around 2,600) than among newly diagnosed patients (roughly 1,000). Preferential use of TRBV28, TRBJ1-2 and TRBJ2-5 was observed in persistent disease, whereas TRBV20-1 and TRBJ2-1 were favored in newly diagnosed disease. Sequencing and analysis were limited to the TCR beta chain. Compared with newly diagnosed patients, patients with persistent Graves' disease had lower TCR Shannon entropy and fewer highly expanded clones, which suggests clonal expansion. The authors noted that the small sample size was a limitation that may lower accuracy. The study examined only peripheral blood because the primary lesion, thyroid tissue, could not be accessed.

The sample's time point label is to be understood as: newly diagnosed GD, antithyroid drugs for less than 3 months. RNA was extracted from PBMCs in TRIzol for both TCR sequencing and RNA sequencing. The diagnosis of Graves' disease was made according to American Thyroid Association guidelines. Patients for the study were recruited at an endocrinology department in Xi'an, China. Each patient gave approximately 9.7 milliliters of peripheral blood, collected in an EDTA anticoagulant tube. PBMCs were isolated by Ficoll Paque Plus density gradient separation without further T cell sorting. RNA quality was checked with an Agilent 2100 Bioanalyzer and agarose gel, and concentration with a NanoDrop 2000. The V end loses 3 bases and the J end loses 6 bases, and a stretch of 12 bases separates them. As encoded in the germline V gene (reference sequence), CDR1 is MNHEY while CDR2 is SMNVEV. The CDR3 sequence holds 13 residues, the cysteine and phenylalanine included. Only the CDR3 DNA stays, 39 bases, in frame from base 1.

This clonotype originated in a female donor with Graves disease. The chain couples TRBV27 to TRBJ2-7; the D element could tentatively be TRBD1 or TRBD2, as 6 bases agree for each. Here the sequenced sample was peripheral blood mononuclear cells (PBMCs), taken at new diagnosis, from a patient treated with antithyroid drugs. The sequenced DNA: TGTGCCAGCAGTTTGGGGGGCCTACGCGAGCAGTACTTC. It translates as CASSLGGLREQYF.